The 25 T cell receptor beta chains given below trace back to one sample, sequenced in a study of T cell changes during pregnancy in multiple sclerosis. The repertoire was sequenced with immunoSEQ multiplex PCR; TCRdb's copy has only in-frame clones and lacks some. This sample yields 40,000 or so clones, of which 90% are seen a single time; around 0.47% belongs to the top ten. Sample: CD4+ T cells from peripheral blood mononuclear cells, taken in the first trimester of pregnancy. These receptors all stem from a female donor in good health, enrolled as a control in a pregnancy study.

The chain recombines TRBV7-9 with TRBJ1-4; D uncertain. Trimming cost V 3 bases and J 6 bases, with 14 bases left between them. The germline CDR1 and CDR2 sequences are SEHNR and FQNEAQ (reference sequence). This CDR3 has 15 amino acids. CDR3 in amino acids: CASSFSAVGDEKLFF. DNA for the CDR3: TGTGCCAGCAGCTTCTCGGCGGTGGGAGATGAAAAACTGTTTTTT.

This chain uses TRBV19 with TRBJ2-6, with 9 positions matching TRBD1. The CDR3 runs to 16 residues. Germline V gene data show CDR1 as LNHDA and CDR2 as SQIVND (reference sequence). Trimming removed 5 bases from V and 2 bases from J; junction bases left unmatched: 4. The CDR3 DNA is TGTGCCAGTAGTGAACAGGGGGCCACTGGGGCCAACGTCCTGACTTTC. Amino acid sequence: CASSEQGATGANVLTF.

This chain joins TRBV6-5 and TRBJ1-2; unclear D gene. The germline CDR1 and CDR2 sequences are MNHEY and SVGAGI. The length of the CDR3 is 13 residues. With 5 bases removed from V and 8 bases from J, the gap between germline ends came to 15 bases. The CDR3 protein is CASSPQLKRGYTF. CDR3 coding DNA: TGTGCCAGCAGTCCTCAACTAAAGCGGGGCTACACCTTC.

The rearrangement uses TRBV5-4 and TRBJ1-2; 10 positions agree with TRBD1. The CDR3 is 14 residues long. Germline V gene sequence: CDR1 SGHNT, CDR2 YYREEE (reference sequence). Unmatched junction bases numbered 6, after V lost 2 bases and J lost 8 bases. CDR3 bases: TGTGCCAGCAGCTTAAGGACAGGGGGTGAAGGCTACACCTTC. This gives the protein CASSLRTGGEGYTF.

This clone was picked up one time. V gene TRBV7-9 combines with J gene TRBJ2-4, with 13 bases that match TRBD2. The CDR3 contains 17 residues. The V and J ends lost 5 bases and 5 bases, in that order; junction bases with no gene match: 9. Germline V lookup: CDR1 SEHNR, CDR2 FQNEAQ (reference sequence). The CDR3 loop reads CASSTRGGLAGENIQYF. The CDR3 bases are TGTGCCAGCAGCACCCGCGGAGGACTAGCGGGGGAAAACATTCAGTACTTC.

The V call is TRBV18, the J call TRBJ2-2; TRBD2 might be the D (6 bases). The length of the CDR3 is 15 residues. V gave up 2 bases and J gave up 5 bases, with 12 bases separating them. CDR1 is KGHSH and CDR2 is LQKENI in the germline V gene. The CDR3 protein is CASSPDSGVTGELFF. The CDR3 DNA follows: TGTGCCAGCTCACCAGATAGCGGTGTAACCGGGGAGCTGTTTTTT.

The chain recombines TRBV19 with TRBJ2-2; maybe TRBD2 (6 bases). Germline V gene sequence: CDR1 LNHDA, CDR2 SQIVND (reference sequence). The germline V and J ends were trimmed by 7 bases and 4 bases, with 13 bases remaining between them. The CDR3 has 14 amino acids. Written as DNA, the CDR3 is TGTGCCAGTAATGAAGGGCGGGGCACCGGGGAGCTGTTTTTT. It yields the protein CASNEGRGTGELFF.

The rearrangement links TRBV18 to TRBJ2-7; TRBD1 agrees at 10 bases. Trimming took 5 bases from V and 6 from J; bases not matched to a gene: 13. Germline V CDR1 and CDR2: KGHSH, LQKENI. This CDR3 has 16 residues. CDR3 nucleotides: TGTGCCAGCTCAGAGTTTATTCCGGGACAGGGGTCCGAGCAGTACTTC. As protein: CASSEFIPGQGSEQYF.

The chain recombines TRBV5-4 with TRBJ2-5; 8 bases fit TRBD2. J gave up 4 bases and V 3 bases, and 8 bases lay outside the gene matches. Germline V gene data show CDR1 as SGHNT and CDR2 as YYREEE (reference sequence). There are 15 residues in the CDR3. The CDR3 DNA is TGTGCCAGCAGCTCCAAGGCGGGGGGCCGAGAGACCCAGTACTTC. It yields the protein CASSSKAGGRETQYF.

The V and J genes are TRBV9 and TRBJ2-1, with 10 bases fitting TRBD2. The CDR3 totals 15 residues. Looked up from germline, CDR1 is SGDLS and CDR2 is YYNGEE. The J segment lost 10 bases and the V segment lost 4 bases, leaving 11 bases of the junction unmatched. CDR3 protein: CASSRSGGGAREQFF. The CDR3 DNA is TGTGCCAGCAGCCGGAGCGGGGGGGGTGCAAGAGAGCAGTTCTTC. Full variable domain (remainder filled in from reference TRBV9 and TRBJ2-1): DSGVTQTPKHLITATGQRVTLRCSPRSGDLSVYWYQQSLDQGLQFLIQYYNGEERAKGNILERFSAQQFPDLHSELNLSSLELGDSALYFCASSRSGGGAREQFFGPGTRLTVL.

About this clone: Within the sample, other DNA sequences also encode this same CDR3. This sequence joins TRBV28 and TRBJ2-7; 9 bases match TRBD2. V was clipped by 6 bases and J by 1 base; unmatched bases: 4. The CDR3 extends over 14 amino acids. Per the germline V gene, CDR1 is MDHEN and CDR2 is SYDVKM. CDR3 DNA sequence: TGTGCCAGCAGGACAGCGGGGGGATCCTACGAGCAGTACTTC. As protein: CASRTAGGSYEQYF. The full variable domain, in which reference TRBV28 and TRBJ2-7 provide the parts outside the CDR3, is DVKVTQSSRYLVKRTGEKVFLECVQDMDHENMFWYRQDPGLGLRLIYFSYDVKMKEKGDIPEGYSVSREKKERFSLILESASTNQTSMYLCASRTAGGSYEQYFGPGTRLTVT.

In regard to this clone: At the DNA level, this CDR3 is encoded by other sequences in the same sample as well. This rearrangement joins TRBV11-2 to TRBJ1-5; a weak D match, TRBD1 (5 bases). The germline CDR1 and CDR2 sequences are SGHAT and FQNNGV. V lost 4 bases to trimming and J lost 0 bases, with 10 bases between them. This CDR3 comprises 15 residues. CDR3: CASSSGLNSNQPQHF. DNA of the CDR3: TGTGCCAGCAGCTCAGGGTTAAATAGCAATCAGCCCCAGCATTTT.

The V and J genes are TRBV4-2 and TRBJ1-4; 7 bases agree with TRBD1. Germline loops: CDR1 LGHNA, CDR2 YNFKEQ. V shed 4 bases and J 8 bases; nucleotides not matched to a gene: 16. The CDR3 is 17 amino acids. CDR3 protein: CASSPSAARGDREKLFF. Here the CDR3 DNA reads TGTGCCAGCAGCCCGAGCGCTGCCAGGGGGGATAGGGAAAAACTGTTTTTT.

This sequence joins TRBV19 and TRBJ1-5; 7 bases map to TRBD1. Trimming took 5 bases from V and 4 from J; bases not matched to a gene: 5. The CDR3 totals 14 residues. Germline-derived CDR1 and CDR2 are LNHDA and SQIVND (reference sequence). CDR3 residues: CASSADRRNQPQHF. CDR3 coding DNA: TGTGCCAGTAGTGCGGACAGGAGGAATCAGCCCCAGCATTTT.

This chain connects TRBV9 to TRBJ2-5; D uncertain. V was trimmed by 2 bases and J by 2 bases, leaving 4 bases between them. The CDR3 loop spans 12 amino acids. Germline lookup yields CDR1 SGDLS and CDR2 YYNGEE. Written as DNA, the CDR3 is TGTGCCAGCAGCGTTAATCAAGAGACCCAGTACTTC. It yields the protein CASSVNQETQYF. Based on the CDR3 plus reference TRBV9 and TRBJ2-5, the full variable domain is DSGVTQTPKHLITATGQRVTLRCSPRSGDLSVYWYQQSLDQGLQFLIQYYNGEERAKGNILERFSAQQFPDLHSELNLSSLELGDSALYFCASSVNQETQYFGPGTRLLVL.

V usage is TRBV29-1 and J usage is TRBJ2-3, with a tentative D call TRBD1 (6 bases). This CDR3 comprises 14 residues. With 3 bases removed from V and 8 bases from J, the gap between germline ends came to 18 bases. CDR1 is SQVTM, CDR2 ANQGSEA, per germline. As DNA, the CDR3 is TGCAGCGTTGACGGCCTTAGGACAGACGCTACGCAGTATTTT. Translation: CSVDGLRTDATQYF.

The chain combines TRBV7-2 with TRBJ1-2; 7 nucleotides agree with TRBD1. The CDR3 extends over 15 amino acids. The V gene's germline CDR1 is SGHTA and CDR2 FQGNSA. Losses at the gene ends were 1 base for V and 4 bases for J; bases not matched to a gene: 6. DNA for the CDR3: TGTGCCAGCAGCTTAGGGGTTCAGGGGGGCTATGGCTACACCTTC. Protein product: CASSLGVQGGYGYTF.

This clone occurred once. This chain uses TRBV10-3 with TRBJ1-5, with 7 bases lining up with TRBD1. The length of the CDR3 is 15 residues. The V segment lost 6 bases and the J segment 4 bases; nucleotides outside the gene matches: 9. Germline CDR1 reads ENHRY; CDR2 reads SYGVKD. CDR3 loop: CAISVEQGPNQPQHF. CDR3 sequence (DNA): TGTGCCATCAGCGTCGAACAGGGGCCGAATCAGCCCCAGCATTTT.

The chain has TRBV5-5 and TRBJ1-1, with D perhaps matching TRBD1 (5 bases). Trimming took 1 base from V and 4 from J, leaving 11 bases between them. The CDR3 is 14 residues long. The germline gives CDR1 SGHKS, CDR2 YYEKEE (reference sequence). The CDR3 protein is CASSLFSDITEAFF. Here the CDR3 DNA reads TGTGCCAGCAGCTTGTTTTCGGACATCACTGAAGCTTTCTTT.

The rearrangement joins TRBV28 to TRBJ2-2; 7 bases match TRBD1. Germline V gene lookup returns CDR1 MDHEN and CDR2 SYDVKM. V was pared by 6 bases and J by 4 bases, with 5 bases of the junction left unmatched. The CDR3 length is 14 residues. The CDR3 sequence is CASSPTGFTGELFF. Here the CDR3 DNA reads TGTGCCAGCAGCCCGACAGGGTTCACCGGGGAGCTGTTTTTT.

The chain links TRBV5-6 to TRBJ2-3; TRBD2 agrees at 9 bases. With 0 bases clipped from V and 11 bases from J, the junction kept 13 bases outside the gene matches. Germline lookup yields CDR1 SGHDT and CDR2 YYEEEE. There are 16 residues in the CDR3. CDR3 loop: CASSLVAGATRYRQYF. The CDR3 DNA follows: TGTGCCAGCAGCTTGGTAGCGGGGGCGACCCGATATAGGCAGTATTTT.

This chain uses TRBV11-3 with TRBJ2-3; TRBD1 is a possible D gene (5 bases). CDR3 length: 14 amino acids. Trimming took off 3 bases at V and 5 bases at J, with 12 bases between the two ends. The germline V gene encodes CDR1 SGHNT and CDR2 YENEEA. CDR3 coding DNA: TGTGCCAGCAGCTTCAGGGATTCTGGAGATACGCAGTATTTT. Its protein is CASSFRDSGDTQYF.

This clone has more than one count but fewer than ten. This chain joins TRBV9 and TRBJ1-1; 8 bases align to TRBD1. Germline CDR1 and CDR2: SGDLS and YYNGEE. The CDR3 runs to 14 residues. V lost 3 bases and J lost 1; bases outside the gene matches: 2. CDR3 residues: CASSAQGGNTEAFF. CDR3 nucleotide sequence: TGTGCCAGCAGCGCACAGGGGGGGAACACTGAAGCTTTCTTT.

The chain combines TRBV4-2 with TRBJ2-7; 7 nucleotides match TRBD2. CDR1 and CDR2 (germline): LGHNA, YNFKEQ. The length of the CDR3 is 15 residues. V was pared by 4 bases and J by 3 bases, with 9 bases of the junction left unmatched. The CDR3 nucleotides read TGTGCCAGCAGCCCTACCGGGGGGTCGGTCTACGAGCAGTACTTC. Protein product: CASSPTGGSVYEQYF.

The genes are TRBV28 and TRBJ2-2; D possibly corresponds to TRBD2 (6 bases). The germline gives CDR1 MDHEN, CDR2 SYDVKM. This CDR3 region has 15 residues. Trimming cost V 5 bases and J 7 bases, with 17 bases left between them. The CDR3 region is CASSTSGSGGGELFF. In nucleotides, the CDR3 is TGTGCCAGCAGTACGTCCGGTAGCGGCGGCGGGGAGCTGTTTTTT.